This TCR beta chain was observed in a study of CD8+CD57+ T cells in acquired aplastic anemia. In the study overall: The average for DNA from sorted CD4+ and CD8+ cells was around 3.5 ug. Healthy donors yielded 9.5 million to 11 million CD4+ cell reads on average. Study results and limitations: Some 30 was the count of CD8+ CDR3 sequences that patients shared with controls. Patients and healthy controls showed no significant CD8+ Simpson's diversity difference.

To note about this clonotype: Its antigen remains unknown.

With 0 bases removed from V and 5 bases from J, the gap between germline ends came to 14 bases. The CDR3 is 15 amino acids. CDR1 and CDR2 from the germline V gene are SGHRS and YFSETQ. TCR beta VDJ and CDR3 profiling used genomic DNA as template. TCRdb fed the reads into MiXCR, producing one record per CDR3 protein. Among 150,000 or so distinct CDR3 sequences listed, about 64% were seen once. What was sequenced was sorted CD4+, CD8+, or CD8+CD57+ T cells (not recorded which) from PBMCs. The V call is TRBV5-1, the J call TRBJ2-5; D tentatively reads TRBD1 or TRBD2 (5 bases each). The sequence came from a human donor in good health. CDR3 DNA: TGCGCCAGCAGCTTGGATGGGACGAGTTGGGAGACCCAGTACTTC. As protein: CASSLDGTSWETQYF.